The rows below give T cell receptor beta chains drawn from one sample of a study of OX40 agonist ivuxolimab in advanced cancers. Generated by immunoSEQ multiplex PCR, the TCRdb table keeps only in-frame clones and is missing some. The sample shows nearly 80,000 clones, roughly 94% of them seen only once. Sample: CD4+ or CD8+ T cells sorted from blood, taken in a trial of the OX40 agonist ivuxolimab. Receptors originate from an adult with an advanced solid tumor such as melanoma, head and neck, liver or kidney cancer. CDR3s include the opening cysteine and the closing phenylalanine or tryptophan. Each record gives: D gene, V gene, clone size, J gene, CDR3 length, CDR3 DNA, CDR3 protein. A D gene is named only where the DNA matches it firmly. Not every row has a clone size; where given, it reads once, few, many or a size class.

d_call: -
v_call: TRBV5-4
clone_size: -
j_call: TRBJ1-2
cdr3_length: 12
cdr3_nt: TGTGCCAGCAGCTCGTACAACTATGGCTACACCTTC
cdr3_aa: CASSSYNYGYTF

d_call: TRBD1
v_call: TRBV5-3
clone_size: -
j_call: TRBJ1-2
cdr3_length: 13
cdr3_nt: TGTGCCAGCAGCTTCGGAGCAGGGGGCGGCTGCACCTTC
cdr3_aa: CASSFGAGGGCTF

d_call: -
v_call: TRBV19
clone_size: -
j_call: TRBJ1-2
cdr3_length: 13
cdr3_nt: TGTGCCAGTACCATAAGCGGTCACTATGGCTACACCTTC
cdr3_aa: CASTISGHYGYTF

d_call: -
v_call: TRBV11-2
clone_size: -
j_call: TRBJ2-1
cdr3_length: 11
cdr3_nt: TGTGCCAGCAGCTTCGTAGATGAGCAGTTCTTC
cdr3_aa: CASSFVDEQFF

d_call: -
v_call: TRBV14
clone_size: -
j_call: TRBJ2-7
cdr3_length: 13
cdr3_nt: TGTGCCAGCAGCCCACGGGGCAGCTACGAGCAGTACTTC
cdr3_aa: CASSPRGSYEQYF

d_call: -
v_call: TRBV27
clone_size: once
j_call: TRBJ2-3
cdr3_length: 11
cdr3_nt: TGTGCCAGCAGAAGCACAGATACGCAGTATTTT
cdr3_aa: CASRSTDTQYF

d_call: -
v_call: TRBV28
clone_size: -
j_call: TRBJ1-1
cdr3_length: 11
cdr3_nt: TGTGCCAGCAGTTTAGGGGCTGAAGCTTTCTTT
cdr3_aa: CASSLGAEAFF

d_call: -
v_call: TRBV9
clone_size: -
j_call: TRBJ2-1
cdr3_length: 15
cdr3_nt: TGTGCCAGCACCTCGGGGGCCGTCTCCTACAATGAGCAGTTCTTC
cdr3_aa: CASTSGAVSYNEQFF

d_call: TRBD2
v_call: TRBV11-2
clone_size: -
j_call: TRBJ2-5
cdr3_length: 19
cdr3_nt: TGTGCCAGCAGCTTAGAGGGGACTAGCGGGAGCGGGGTCGGGGAGACCCAGTACTTC
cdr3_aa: CASSLEGTSGSGVGETQYF

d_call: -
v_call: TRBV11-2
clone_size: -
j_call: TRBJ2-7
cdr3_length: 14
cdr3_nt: TGTGCCAGCAGCTGGGGGGGCAGGACCTACGAGCAGTACTTC
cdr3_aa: CASSWGGRTYEQYF

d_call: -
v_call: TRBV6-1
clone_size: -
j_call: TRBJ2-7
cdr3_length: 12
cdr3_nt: TGTGCCAGCAGGGACGGTAAGGGGGAGCAGTACTTC
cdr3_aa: CASRDGKGEQYF

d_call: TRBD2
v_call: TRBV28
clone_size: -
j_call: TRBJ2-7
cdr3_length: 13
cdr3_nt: TGTGCCAGCAGCCGGGGACTAGCGGGTGAGCAGTACTTC
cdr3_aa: CASSRGLAGEQYF

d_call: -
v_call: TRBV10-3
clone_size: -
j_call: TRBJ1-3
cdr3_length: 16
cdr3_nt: TGTGCCATCAGTGAGTCTGGGTACACGGCAGGAAACACCATATATTTT
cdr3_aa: CAISESGYTAGNTIYF

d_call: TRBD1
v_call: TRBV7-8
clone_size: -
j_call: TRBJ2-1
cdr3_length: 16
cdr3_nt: TGTGCCAGCAGCTCCAGATTAGGGACAGGGCATGTTGGGCAGTTCTTC
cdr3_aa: CASSSRLGTGHVGQFF

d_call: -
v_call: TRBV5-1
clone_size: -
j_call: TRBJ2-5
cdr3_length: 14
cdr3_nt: TGCGCCAGCAGCTTGAGTCAGAACCAAGAGACCCAGTACTTC
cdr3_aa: CASSLSQNQETQYF

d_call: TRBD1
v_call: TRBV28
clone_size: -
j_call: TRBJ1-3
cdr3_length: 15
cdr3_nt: TGTGCCAGCAGTTTACAGGGGGCTGGGGGAAACACCATATATTTT
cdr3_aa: CASSLQGAGGNTIYF

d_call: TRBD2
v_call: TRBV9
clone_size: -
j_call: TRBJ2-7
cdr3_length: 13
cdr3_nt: TGTGCCAGCAGCTCTCGGACTAGTCCCGAGCAGTACTTC
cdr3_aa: CASSSRTSPEQYF

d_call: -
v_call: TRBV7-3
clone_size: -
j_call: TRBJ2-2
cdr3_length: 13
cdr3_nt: TGTGCCAGCAGCTTAACAGTTCCCGGGGAGCTGTTTTTT
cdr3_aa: CASSLTVPGELFF

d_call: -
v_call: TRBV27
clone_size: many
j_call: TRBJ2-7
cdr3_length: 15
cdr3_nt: TGTGCCAGCAGTCCAATCAAAGCATGGGGGGATGAGCAGTACTTC
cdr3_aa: CASSPIKAWGDEQYF

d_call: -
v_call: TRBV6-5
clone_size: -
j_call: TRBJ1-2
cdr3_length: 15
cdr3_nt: TGTGCCAGCGGGCAGGGAGGGCGAGCTAACTATGGCTACACCTTC
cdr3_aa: CASGQGGRANYGYTF

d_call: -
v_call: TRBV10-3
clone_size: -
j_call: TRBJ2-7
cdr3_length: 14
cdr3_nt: TGTGCCATCAGTGGCCTGAGCAGTCCCTACGAGCAGTACTTC
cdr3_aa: CAISGLSSPYEQYF

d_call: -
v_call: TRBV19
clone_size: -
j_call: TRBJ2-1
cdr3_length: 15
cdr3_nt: TGTGCCAGTACTGTGGAGGGTAGCTCCTACAATGAGCAGTTCTTC
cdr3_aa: CASTVEGSSYNEQFF

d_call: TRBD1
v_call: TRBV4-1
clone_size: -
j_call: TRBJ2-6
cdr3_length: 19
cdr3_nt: TGCGCCAGCAGCCAAGATGGAGGGACAGGCCCCTCTGGGGCCAACGTCCTGACTTTC
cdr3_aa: CASSQDGGTGPSGANVLTF

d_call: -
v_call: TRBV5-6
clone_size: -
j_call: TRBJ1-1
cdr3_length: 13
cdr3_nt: TGTGCCAGCAGCTTGGAGGTCGGTGCTGAAGCTTTCTTT
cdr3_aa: CASSLEVGAEAFF